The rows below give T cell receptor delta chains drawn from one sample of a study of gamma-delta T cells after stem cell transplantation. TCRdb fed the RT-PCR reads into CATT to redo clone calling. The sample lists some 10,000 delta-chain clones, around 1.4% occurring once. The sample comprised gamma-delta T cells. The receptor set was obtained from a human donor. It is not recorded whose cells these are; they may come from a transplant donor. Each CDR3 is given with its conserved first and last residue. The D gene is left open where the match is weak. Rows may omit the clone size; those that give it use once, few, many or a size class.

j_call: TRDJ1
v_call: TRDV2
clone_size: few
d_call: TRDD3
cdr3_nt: TGTGCCTGTGACTCCATACTGGGGGAATCCCCCCCAAACACCGATAAACTCATCTTT
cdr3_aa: CACDSILGESPPNTDKLIF

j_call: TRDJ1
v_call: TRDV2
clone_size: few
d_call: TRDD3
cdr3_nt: TGTGCCTGTGACCCTATACTGGGGGATACGTACACCGATAAACTCATCTTT
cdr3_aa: CACDPILGDTYTDKLIF

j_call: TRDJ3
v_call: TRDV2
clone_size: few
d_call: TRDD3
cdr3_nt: TGTGCCTGTGACACCGCCGGGGATAGGCCGACCTGGGACACCCGACAGATGTTTTTC
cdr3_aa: CACDTAGDRPTWDTRQMFF

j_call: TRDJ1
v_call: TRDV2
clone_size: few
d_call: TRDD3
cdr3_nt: TGTGCCTGTGACCCAGTACTGGGGGATACGACCGATAAACTCATCTTT
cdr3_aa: CACDPVLGDTTDKLIF

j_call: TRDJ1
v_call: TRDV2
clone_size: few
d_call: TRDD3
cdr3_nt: TGTGCCTGTGACAGTGTGATGGGGGATACCGGCCACGTAGATAAACTCATCTTT
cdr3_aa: CACDSVMGDTGHVDKLIF

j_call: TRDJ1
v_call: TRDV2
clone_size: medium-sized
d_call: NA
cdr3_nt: TGTGCCTGTGACACCGTCCCCTCTGGGGCCTTCCGAGACACCGATAAACTCATCTTT
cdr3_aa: CACDTVPSGAFRDTDKLIF

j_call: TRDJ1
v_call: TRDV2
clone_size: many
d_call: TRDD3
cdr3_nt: TGTGCCTGTGACAGCTGGGGGATACTCGATAAACTCATCTTT
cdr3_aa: CACDSWGILDKLIF

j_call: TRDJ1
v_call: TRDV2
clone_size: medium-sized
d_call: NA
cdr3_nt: TGTGCCTGTGACACCATCCCCGTACCCGATAAACTCATCTTT
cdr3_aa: CACDTIPVPDKLIF

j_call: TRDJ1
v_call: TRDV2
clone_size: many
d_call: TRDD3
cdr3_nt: TGTGCCTGTGACACCGTTACTGGGGGATACGCGCGTCCCGATAAACTCATCTTT
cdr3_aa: CACDTVTGGYARPDKLIF

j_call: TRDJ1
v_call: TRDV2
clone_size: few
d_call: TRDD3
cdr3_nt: TGTGCCTGTGACACTTTCGGACTGGGGGTGACACCGTACACCGATAAACTCATCTTT
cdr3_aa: CACDTFGLGVTPYTDKLIF

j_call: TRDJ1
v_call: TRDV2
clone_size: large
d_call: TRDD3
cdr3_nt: TGTGCCTGCTCTCTACTGGGGTCCTTAAGCGATAAACTCATCTTT
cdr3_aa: CACSLLGSLSDKLIF

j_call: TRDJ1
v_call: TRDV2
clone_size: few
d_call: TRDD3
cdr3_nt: TGTGCCTGTGACTTGCTGGGGGAGGGGAATGCAGCGTACACCGATAAACTCATCTTT
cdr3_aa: CACDLLGEGNAAYTDKLIF

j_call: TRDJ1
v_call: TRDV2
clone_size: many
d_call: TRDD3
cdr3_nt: TGTGCCTGTGACTACGTACTGGGGGATACGACCGATAAACTCATCTTT
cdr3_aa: CACDYVLGDTTDKLIF

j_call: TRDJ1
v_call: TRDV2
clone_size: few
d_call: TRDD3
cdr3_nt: TGTGCCTGTGACGGACTGGGGGGCCGCCTCGATAAACTCATCTTT
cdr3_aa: CACDGLGGRLDKLIF

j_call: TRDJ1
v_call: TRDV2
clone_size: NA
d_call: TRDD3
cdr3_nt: TGTGCCTGTGACACCGTACTGGGGGATCTGTACACCGATAAACTCATCTTT
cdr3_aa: CACDTVLGDLYTDKLIF

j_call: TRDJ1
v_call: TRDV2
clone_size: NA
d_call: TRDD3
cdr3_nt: TGTGCCTGTGACACGGTCATTACTGGGGGATACGCGACTGGTACCGATAAACTCATCTTT
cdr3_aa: CACDTVITGGYATGTDKLIF

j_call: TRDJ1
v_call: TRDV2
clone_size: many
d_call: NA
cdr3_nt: TGTGCCTGTGACACTTTGGGGGCCTACACCGATAAACTCATCTTT
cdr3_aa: CACDTLGAYTDKLIF

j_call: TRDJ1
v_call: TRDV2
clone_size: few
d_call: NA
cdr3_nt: TGTGCCTGTGACTCACTGGCGGGCGATAAACCCATCTTT
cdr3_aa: CACDSLAGDKPIF

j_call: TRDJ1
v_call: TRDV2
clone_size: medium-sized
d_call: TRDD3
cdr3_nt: TGTGCCTGTGACGGGCTGGGGGATACGCAGGATAAACTCATCTTT
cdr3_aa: CACDGLGDTQDKLIF

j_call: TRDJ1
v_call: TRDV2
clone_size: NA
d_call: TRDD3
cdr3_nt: TGTGCCTGTGACACTCTACTGGGGGATACGCGGACTGCCACCGATAAACTCATCTTT
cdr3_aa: CACDTLLGDTRTATDKLIF

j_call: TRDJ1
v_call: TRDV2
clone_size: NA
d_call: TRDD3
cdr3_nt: TGTGCCTGTGACCCTGTACTGGGGGATACAAAGTACACCGATAAACTCATCTTT
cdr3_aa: CACDPVLGDTKYTDKLIF

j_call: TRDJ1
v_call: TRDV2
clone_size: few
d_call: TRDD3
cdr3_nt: TGTGCCTGTGACATGGCCAGGCTGGGGGACACCGATAAACTCATCTTT
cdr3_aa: CACDMARLGDTDKLIF

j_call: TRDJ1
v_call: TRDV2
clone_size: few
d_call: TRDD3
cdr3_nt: TGTGCCTGTGACACTTTAAGAGGCGGGATGGGTATGGCATCTGGGGGACCAGACACCGATAAACTCATCTTT
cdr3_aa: CACDTLRGGMGMASGGPDTDKLIF

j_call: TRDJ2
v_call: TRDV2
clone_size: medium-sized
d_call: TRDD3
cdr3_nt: TGTGCCTGTGATAACGTACTGGGGAGTCGGGGGACAGCACAACTCTTCTTT
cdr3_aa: CACDNVLGSRGTAQLFF

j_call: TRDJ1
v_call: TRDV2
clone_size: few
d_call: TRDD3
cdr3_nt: TGTGCCTGTGAGAGTCTCGGTGGGGGATACGCGAGTACCGATAAACTCATCTTT
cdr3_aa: CACESLGGGYASTDKLIF

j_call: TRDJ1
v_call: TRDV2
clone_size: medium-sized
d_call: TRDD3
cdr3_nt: TGTGCCTGTGACACCATGCTGGGGGCTTCGTACACCGATAAACTCATCTTT
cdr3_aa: CACDTMLGASYTDKLIF

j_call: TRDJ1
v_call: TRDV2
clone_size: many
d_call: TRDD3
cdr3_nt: TGTGCCTGTGACACCGTCAGTGGGGGATACGATAAACTCATCTTT
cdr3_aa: CACDTVSGGYDKLIF

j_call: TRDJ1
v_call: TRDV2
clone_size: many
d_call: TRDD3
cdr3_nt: TGTGCCTGTGACACCGTACTGGGGGATACGTACACCGATAAACTCATCTTT
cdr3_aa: CACDTVLGDTYTDKLIF

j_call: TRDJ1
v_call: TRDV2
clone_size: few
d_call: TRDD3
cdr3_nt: TGTGCCTGTGACCCGGTGGTGGGGGACCTTTACACCGATAAATTCATCTTT
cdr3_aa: CACDPVVGDLYTDKFIF

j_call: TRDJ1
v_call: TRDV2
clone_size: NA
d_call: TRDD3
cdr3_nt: TGTGCCTGTGACCCCGTACTGGGGGATACGTCCTCTAACTACACCGATAACCTCATCTTT
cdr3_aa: CACDPVLGDTSSNYTDNLIF

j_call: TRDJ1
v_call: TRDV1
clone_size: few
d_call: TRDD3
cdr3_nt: TGTGCTCTTGGGGAACCAATTCTATCCTCACAGTACTGGGGGTCCACCGATAAACTCATCTTT
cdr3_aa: CALGEPILSSQYWGSTDKLIF

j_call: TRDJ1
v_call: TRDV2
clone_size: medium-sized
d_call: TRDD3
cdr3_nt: TGTGCCTGTACTCAGCTGGGGGATAGCGGTACTAAACTCATCTTT
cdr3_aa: CACTQLGDSGTKLIF

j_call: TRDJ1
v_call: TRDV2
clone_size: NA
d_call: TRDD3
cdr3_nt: TGTGCCTGTGACACCGGTACTGGGGGATACGCCCGGGTAACCGATAAACTCATCTTT
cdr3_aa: CACDTGTGGYARVTDKLIF

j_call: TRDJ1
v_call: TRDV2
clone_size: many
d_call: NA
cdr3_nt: TGTGCCTGTGACACCGTCTCGGTGGGGCCCCTTTGGGTCGATAAACTCATCTTT
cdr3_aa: CACDTVSVGPLWVDKLIF

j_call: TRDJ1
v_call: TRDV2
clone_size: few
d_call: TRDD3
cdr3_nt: TGTGCCTGTGCCGGACTGGGGGATACGCGGAGCACCGATAAACTCATCTTT
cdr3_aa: CACAGLGDTRSTDKLIF

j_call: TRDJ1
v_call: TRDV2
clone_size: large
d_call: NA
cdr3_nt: TGTGCCTGTGACACCGTGATGGGGGGGACCGATAAACTCATCTTT
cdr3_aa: CACDTVMGGTDKLIF

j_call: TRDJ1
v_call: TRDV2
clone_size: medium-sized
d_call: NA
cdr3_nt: TGTGCCTGTGACACGGTGGGGGGTAACACCGATAAACTCATCTTT
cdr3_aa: CACDTVGGNTDKLIF

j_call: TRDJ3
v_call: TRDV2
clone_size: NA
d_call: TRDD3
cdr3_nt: TGTGCCTGTAACACCGGGACTGGGGGATACAGCTCCTGGGACACCCGACAGATGTTTTTC
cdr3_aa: CACNTGTGGYSSWDTRQMFF

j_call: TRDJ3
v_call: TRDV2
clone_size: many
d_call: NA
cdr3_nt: TGTGCCTGTGACACCGCGGGATCCCGAAGCTCCTGGGACACCCGACAGATGTTTTTC
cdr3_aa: CACDTAGSRSSWDTRQMFF

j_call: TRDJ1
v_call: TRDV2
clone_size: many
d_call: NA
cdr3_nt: TGTGCCTGTGAGGAAGTACGGCAGGCCGATAAACTCATCTTT
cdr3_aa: CACEEVRQADKLIF

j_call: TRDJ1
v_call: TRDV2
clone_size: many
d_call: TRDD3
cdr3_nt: TGTGCCTGTGACAGTTTGGTGGGGGATACCGGCGATAAACTCATCTTT
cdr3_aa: CACDSLVGDTGDKLIF

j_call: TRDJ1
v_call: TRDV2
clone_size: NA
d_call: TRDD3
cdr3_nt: TGTGCCTGTGACGCCGTGGGGGATACCCCCGATAAACTCATCTTT
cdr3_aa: CACDAVGDTPDKLIF

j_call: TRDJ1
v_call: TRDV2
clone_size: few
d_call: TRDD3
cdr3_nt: TGTGCCTGTGACTCTTTACTGGGGGATACGCTCTCATACACCGATAAACTCATCTTT
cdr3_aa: CACDSLLGDTLSYTDKLIF

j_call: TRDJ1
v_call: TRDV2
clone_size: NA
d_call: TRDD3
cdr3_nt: TGTGCCTGTGATGACCTCGTGGGGGATACAACCGATAAACTCATCTTT
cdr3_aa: CACDDLVGDTTDKLIF

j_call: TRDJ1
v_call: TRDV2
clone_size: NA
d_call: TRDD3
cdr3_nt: TGTGCCTGTGACCTACTGGGGGATACAGTAGCCTACACCGATAAACTCATCTTT
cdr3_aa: CACDLLGDTVAYTDKLIF

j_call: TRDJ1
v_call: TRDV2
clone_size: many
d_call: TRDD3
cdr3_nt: TGTGCCTGTGACGCCGTAAGCCCCGGTCCTACTGGGGGATACTTCCCCGATAAACTCATCTTT
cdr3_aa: CACDAVSPGPTGGYFPDKLIF

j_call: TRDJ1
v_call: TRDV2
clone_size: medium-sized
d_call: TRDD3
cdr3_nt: TGTGCCTGTGACACCGTCGAAGCCGGGGGATTCACCCCCGATAAACTCATCTTT
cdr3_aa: CACDTVEAGGFTPDKLIF

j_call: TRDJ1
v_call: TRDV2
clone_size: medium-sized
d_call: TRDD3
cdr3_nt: TGTGCCTGTGACTCCGTCGGTGGGGGATACGGGTACACCGATAAACTCATCTTT
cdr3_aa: CACDSVGGGYGYTDKLIF

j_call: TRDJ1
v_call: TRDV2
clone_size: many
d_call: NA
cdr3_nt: TGTGCCTGTGACACGATTGGGGTCTCGTACACCGATAAACTCATCTTT
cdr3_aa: CACDTIGVSYTDKLIF

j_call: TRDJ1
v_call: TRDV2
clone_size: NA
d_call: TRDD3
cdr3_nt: TGTGCCTGTGACCTACTGGGGGATAATACAGGCAAACTCATCTTT
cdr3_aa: CACDLLGDNTGKLIF